The text below deals with one T cell receptor beta chain. Its antigen is unidentified. The PCR made use of 60 Vbeta and 13 Jbeta primers. Profiling relied on immunoSEQ multiplex PCR, and the TCRdb table lists in-frame clones only, not all of them. The repertoire consists of roughly 200,000 clones, with 80% to 90% occurring once and the leading ten covering 1%. The record originates from a study of cytomegalovirus exposure and HLA in healthy donors. Study-wide results and limits: The sole available immune exposure information was CMV serostatus.

V lost 5 bases to trimming and J lost 5 bases; unmatched junction nucleotides: 7. CDR1 is SGHNT, CDR2 YYREEE, per germline (reference sequence). The CDR3 spans 15 residues. J is TRBJ1-4 and V is TRBV5-4, with 9 bases fitting TRBD1. The origin of this receptor is a young woman in good health and CMV-seronegative. The sequenced sample consisted of PBMCs. CDR3 bases: TGTGCCAGCAGTCCCACCGGGACAGGGAATGAAAAACTGTTTTTT. Protein product: CASSPTGTGNEKLFF.